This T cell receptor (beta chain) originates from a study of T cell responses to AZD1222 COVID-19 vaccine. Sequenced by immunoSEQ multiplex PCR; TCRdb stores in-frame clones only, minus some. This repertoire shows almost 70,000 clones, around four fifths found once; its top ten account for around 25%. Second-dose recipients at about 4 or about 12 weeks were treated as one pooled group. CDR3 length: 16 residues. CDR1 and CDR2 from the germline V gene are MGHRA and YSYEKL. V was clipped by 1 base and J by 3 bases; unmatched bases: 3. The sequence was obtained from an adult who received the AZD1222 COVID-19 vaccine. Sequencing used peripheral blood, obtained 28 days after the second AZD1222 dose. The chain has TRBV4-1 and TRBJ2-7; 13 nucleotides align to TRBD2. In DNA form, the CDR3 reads TGCGCCAGCAGCCAAGTCGGACTAGCGGGAGACTACGAGCAGTACTTC. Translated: CASSQVGLAGDYEQYF.